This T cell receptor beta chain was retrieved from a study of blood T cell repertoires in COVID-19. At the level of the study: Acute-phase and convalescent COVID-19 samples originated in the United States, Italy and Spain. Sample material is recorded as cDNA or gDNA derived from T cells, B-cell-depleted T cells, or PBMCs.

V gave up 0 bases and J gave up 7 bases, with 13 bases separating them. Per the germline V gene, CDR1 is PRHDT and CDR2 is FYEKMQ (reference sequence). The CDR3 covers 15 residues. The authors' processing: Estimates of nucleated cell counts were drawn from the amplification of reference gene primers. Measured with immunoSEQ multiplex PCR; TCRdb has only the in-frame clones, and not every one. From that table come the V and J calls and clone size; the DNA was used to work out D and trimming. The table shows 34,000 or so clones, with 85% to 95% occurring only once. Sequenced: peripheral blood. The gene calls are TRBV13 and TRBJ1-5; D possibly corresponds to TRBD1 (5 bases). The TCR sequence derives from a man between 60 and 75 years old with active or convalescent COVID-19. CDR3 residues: CASSLGGPGRQPQHF. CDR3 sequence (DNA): TGTGCCAGCAGCTTAGGGGGGCCTGGCAGACAGCCCCAGCATTTT.